The 28 T cell receptor beta chains listed next were all sequenced from one sample in a study of shared clonotypes between healthy human individuals. Here immunoSEQ multiplex PCR was the method, and the copy in TCRdb shows in-frame clones only, minus some. The sample lists 2 million to 2.5 million clones, about 94% seen once, with approximately 0.13% in the top ten. Sequencing input: naive CD4+ T cells sorted from blood. Subset meaning: CD45RA+ positively selected. These receptors originate from a man aged 18 to 29 in good health.

Comment on this clone: The identical CDR3 is also encoded by other nucleotide sequences in the sample. The J gene is TRBJ1-5, the V gene TRBV7-2; possible D gene TRBD1, 5 bases. V was clipped by 2 bases and J by 5 bases, with 10 bases between them. Germline loops: CDR1 SGHTA, CDR2 FQGNSA. The CDR3 is made up of 14 amino acids. CDR3 in DNA: TGTGCCAGCAGCTTACGGCAAGGGGATCAGCCCCAGCATTTT. Residues: CASSLRQGDQPQHF. Complete variable domain (other parts from reference TRBV7-2 and TRBJ1-5): GAGVSQSPSNKVTEKGKDVELRCDPISGHTALYWYRQSLGQGLEFLIYFQGNSAPDKSGLPSDRFSAERTGGSVSTLTIQRTQQEDSAVYLCASSLRQGDQPQHFGDGTRLSIL.

This clone was seen once. The CDR3, as DNA: TGTGCCAGCAGCTTGTCGCATAATAACTATGGCTACACCTTC. Its protein product is CASSLSHNNYGYTF. The chain joins TRBV5-6 to TRBJ1-2, with D unclear. CDR3 length equals 14 residues. V shed 1 base and J shed 1 base, with 8 bases lying between them. Germline V gives CDR1 SGHDT, CDR2 YYEEEE.

The V call is TRBV6-6, the J call TRBJ2-2; D is possibly TRBD1 or TRBD2 (5 bases each). The CDR3 sequence is 15 residues long. From germline, CDR1 is MNHNY and CDR2 SVGAGI (reference sequence). The V and J ends lost 6 bases and 1 base respectively, with 12 bases between them. This CDR3 reads CASSSGTGNTGELFF. CDR3 sequence (DNA): TGTGCCAGCAGCTCCGGGACGGGGAACACCGGGGAGCTGTTTTTT.

The chain links TRBV14 to TRBJ2-7; D unresolved. Germline CDR1 SGHDN, CDR2 FVKESK. Trimming removed 2 bases at V and 6 bases at J, with 14 bases between. CDR3 length equals 14 residues. The CDR3 DNA is TGTGCCAGCAGCCAAAGCCAGGTTTTTGGCGAGCAGTACTTC. Translation gives CASSQSQVFGEQYF.

The chain combines TRBV2 with TRBJ1-2; 10 bases map to TRBD1. The germline CDR1 and CDR2 sequences are SNHLY and FYNNEI. V shed 6 bases and J 0 bases; nucleotides not matched to a gene: 4. The CDR3 extends over 15 amino acids. CDR3 region: CASRGGQGANYGYTF. The CDR3 DNA follows: TGTGCCAGCAGGGGAGGACAGGGGGCTAACTATGGCTACACCTTC.

V and J are TRBV7-9 and TRBJ1-2; D perhaps matches TRBD1 (6 bases). Deletions cut 6 bases from V and 1 base from J, with 9 bases between. The length of the CDR3 is 13 residues. Germline V gives CDR1 SEHNR, CDR2 FQNEAQ (reference sequence). The CDR3 nucleotides are TGTGCCAGCAGACCGGACAGTAACTATGGCTACACCTTC. Protein product: CASRPDSNYGYTF.

This chain connects TRBV10-3 to TRBJ2-1; D remains ambiguous. Germline V CDR1 and CDR2: ENHRY, SYGVKD. Trimming pared 3 bases from V and 7 bases from J, leaving 10 bases between. The CDR3 sequence is 13 residues long. CDR3 amino acids: CAISDPARNEQFF. The CDR3 DNA reads as TGTGCCATCAGTGACCCAGCGCGAAATGAGCAGTTCTTC.

The V call is TRBV30, the J call TRBJ1-6; no clear D. The length of the CDR3 is 13 residues. Trimming pared 5 bases from V and 7 bases from J, leaving 12 bases between. Germline V gene data show CDR1 as GTSNPN and CDR2 as SVGIG (reference sequence). The chain's CDR3 is CAWSGPPNSPLHF. In nucleotides, the CDR3 is TGTGCCTGGTCCGGGCCCCCCAATTCACCCCTCCACTTT.

This chain connects TRBV5-1 to TRBJ2-5; the match to TRBD1 covers 10 bases. Per germline, CDR1 SGHRS and CDR2 YFSETQ. The CDR3 extends over 22 amino acids. V shed 1 base and J 1 base; nucleotides not matched to a gene: 22. The CDR3: CASSLSYHGQGVGRSSQETQYF. The CDR3 DNA is TGCGCCAGCAGCTTGTCGTATCACGGACAGGGGGTTGGTCGTTCCTCCCAAGAGACCCAGTACTTC.

Comment on this clone: This sample includes further DNA sequences coding for the same CDR3. V usage is TRBV2 and J usage is TRBJ1-5, with 10 bases lining up with TRBD1. Trimming cost V 6 bases and J 2 bases; bases outside gene matches: 1. Germline assignment: CDR1 SNHLY and CDR2 FYNNEI. The CDR3 has 14 residues. CDR3 nucleotide sequence: TGTGCCAGCAGCGGACAGGGGGGCAATCAGCCCCAGCATTTT. This codes for CASSGQGGNQPQHF.

J is TRBJ2-3 and V is TRBV7-2, with 7 positions matching TRBD1. The ends lost 5 bases at V and 0 bases at J; junction bases unmatched: 8. The CDR3 totals 16 residues. Germline V gene lookup returns CDR1 SGHTA and CDR2 FQGNSA. CDR3 in DNA: TGTGCCAGCAGCCCAAGGGGGACAGTCAGCACAGATACGCAGTATTTT. Amino acid sequence: CASSPRGTVSTDTQYF.

As concerns this clone: The same CDR3 is also encoded by other DNA sequences in this sample. The genes are TRBV7-2 and TRBJ2-7; D gene unclear. Germline loops: CDR1 SGHTA, CDR2 FQGNSA. V lost 1 base to trimming and J lost 3 bases, with 4 bases between them. The CDR3 sequence is 12 residues long. The CDR3 spells CASSLVGYEQYF. CDR3 DNA: TGTGCCAGCAGCTTAGTAGGCTACGAGCAGTACTTC.

V and J are TRBV25-1 and TRBJ1-4; D is perhaps TRBD1 (5 bases). CDR1 and CDR2 (germline): MGHDK, SYGVNS. The germline V and J ends were trimmed by 2 bases and 7 bases, with 14 bases remaining between them. The CDR3 is made up of 15 amino acids. DNA of the CDR3: TGTGCCAGCAGTGAAAGGAGGGGTCAAAGTGAAAAACTGTTTTTT. Translated: CASSERRGQSEKLFF.

The chain is built from TRBV6-6 and TRBJ2-3, with D perhaps matching TRBD2 (6 bases). Trimming removed 7 bases from V and 4 bases from J, with 18 bases in between. Germline V gives CDR1 MNHNY, CDR2 SVGAGI (reference sequence). The CDR3 has 15 amino acids. CDR3 loop: CASNSGGVKPDTQYF. The CDR3 DNA sequence: TGTGCCAGCAACAGTGGCGGGGTGAAGCCAGATACGCAGTATTTT.

The gene calls are TRBV6-1 and TRBJ1-1; D is uncertain. The CDR3 extends over 13 amino acids. V dropped 4 bases and J dropped 7 bases, with 13 bases sitting between them. Per germline, CDR1 MNHNS and CDR2 SASEGT. The CDR3 DNA is TGTGCCAGCAGTGGCTCAGGACGGAATGAAGCTTTCTTT. The encoded protein is CASSGSGRNEAFF.

The chain links TRBV11-2 to TRBJ1-6; D possibly corresponds to TRBD1 (6 bases). The length of the CDR3 is 17 residues. The germline CDR1 and CDR2 sequences are SGHAT and FQNNGV. Trimming took off 4 bases at V and 5 bases at J, with 18 bases between the two ends. CDR3 region: CASSSGTKDSHNSPLHF. The CDR3 region has the DNA TGTGCCAGCAGCTCCGGAACCAAGGACAGTCATAATTCACCCCTCCACTTT.

About this clone itself: Different DNA sequences within this sample yield the same CDR3. This CDR3 is CASSLAGQNTGELFF. CDR3 nucleotides: TGCGCCAGCAGCTTGGCCGGGCAGAACACCGGGGAGCTGTTTTTT. The chain is built from TRBV5-1 and TRBJ2-2, with D uncertain. The length of the CDR3 is 15 residues. V lost 0 bases and J lost 1, with 7 bases in between. From germline, CDR1 is SGHRS and CDR2 YFSETQ.

The chain carries TRBV11-2 and TRBJ1-3; no clear D gene. The CDR3 sequence is 14 residues long. CDR1 is SGHAT, CDR2 FQNNGV, per germline. Trimming cost V 5 bases and J 9 bases, with 17 bases left between them. CDR3 region: CASSGRGGRGTIYF. CDR3 bases: TGTGCCAGCAGCGGCAGAGGAGGCCGCGGCACCATATATTTT.

The V and J genes are TRBV2 and TRBJ1-5, with D unresolved. Germline loops: CDR1 SNHLY, CDR2 FYNNEI. CDR3 length equals 14 residues. Trimming left V 6 bases short and J 4 bases short, with 13 bases between. CDR3 residues: CASSLEKTNQPQHF. The CDR3 nucleotides are TGTGCCAGCAGCCTTGAAAAGACGAATCAGCCCCAGCATTTT.

The chain employs TRBV2 and TRBJ2-3; the D gene is possibly TRBD2 (6 bases). The germline CDR1 and CDR2 sequences are SNHLY and FYNNEI. V lost 6 bases to trimming and J lost 1 base, with 17 bases between them. This CDR3 comprises 16 residues. The CDR3 region is CASRRARRDRTDTQYF. CDR3 nucleotide sequence: TGTGCCAGCAGGAGGGCGCGGCGGGATCGCACAGATACGCAGTATTTT.

This rearrangement joins TRBV11-2 to TRBJ2-2; 9 bases line up with TRBD1. Trimming removed 5 bases from V and 4 bases from J; junction bases left unmatched: 8. Germline assignment: CDR1 SGHAT and CDR2 FQNNGV. CDR3 length: 16 residues. Here the CDR3 DNA reads TGTGCCAGCAGCAGTCGGACAGGGGCCAGCACCGGGGAGCTGTTTTTT. This translates into CASSSRTGASTGELFF.

V and J are TRBV7-2 and TRBJ1-2, with unresolved D. CDR3 length: 12 amino acids. The germline CDR1 and CDR2 sequences are SGHTA and FQGNSA. The V and J ends lost 1 base and 6 bases respectively, with 6 bases between them. The CDR3 protein is CASSLVGDGYTF. CDR3 DNA sequence: TGTGCCAGCAGCTTAGTAGGAGATGGCTACACCTTC.

The rearrangement links TRBV7-2 to TRBJ2-7; D is perhaps TRBD2 (7 bases). Trimming left V 5 bases short and J 6 bases short, with 23 bases between. CDR1 is SGHTA and CDR2 is FQGNSA in the germline V gene. There are 16 residues in the CDR3. Here the CDR3 DNA reads TGTGCCAGCAGCCCTGGCGGGGGCGGGAGCAAGGGCGAGCAGTACTTC. It specifies CASSPGGGGSKGEQYF. Looking up the rest from reference TRBV7-2 and TRBJ2-7 gives the full variable domain: GAGVSQSPSNKVTEKGKDVELRCDPISGHTALYWYRQSLGQGLEFLIYFQGNSAPDKSGLPSDRFSAERTGGSVSTLTIQRTQQEDSAVYLCASSPGGGGSKGEQYFGPGTRLTVT.

This chain connects TRBV7-9 to TRBJ2-7; D gene uncertain. CDR1 and CDR2 from the germline V gene are SEHNR and FQNEAQ (reference sequence). The length of the CDR3 is 14 residues. Trimming pared 5 bases from V and 1 base from J, leaving 12 bases between. The DNA of the CDR3 is TGTGCCAGCAGCACTCGAGGCAGGTCCTACGAGCAGTACTTC. Amino acid sequence: CASSTRGRSYEQYF.

The chain recombines TRBV18 with TRBJ1-2; perhaps TRBD1 as D (6 bases). The CDR3 is made up of 12 amino acids. Trimming shortened V by 5 bases and J by 5 bases, and 9 bases separated the two germline ends. CDR1 is KGHSH, CDR2 LQKENI, per germline. CDR3 bases: TGTGCCAGCTCATCCGGGACATATGGCTACACCTTC. Amino acids: CASSSGTYGYTF.

This clone came up once. The V and J genes are TRBV7-9 and TRBJ2-7; D call uncertain. V lost 1 base, J lost 4 bases, and 8 bases lay in between. The length of the CDR3 is 13 residues. Germline V gene lookup returns CDR1 SEHNR and CDR2 FQNEAQ (reference sequence). CDR3 DNA: TGTGCCAGCAGCTTAGGAGCCATTTACGAGCAGTACTTC. Translating gives CASSLGAIYEQYF.

The rearrangement joins TRBV7-8 to TRBJ1-1; D possibly corresponds to TRBD1 (5 bases). The CDR3 is made up of 15 amino acids. The ends were cut back, 5 bases at V and 0 bases at J, with 13 bases in the middle. Germline values: CDR1 SGHVS, CDR2 FQNEAQ. The CDR3 is CASSTPGRVNTEAFF. In nucleotides, the CDR3 is TGTGCCAGCAGCACCCCAGGGAGAGTGAACACTGAAGCTTTCTTT. Looking up the rest from reference TRBV7-8 and TRBJ1-1 gives the full variable domain: GAGVSQSPRYKVAKRGQDVALRCDPISGHVSLFWYQQALGQGPEFLTYFQNEAQLDKSGLPSDRFFAERPEGSVSTLKIQRTQQEDSAVYLCASSTPGRVNTEAFFGQGTRLTVV.

The chain has TRBV6-5 and TRBJ1-6, with D possibly being TRBD1 (5 bases). The germline V and J ends were trimmed by 5 bases and 8 bases, with 16 bases remaining between them. The V gene's germline CDR1 is MNHEY and CDR2 SVGAGI. This CDR3 is built from 15 residues. CDR3 protein: CASSRGTKKDSPLHF. In DNA, the CDR3 is TGTGCCAGCAGTCGAGGGACGAAAAAAGATTCACCCCTCCACTTT.